The 7 T cell receptor beta chains below all came from one sample that was sequenced in a study of human T cells and chemical hapten exposure. TCRdb passed the RACE reads through MiXCR, listing each CDR3 protein once. The sample contains more than 70,000 distinct CDR3 sequences, approximately 10% of which appear only once. This sample's time point: healthy volunteer bleed at 2 weeks. Researchers extracted total RNA from unfractionated whole blood. Sequencing was carried out using whole blood. These receptors all stem from a female donor in good health. Some clones in this sample may be carry-over from other donors' samples.

The table lists this clonotype with many counts. The V and J genes are TRBV29-1 and TRBJ1-1; D might be TRBD1 (5 bases). Germline CDR1 reads SQVTM; CDR2 reads ANQGSEA. CDR3 size: 12 residues. Trimming pared 7 bases from V and 3 bases from J, leaving 12 bases between. CDR3 sequence: CSAATGDTEAFF. The CDR3 coding sequence is TGCAGCGCTGCCACGGGGGACACTGAAGCTTTCTTT.

This clonotype was counted between two and nine times. The chain links TRBV29-1 to TRBJ1-4, with D hard to call. The CDR3 covers 12 residues. With 3 bases removed from V and 4 bases from J, the gap between germline ends came to 6 bases. CDR1 and CDR2 from the germline V gene are SQVTM and ANQGSEA. Here the CDR3 reads CSVERVNEKLFF. The CDR3 bases are TGCAGCGTTGAGCGAGTTAATGAAAAACTGTTTTTT.

In regard to this clonotype: A much larger clone differs from this one at a single base, so this may be a read error. The chain has TRBV5-1 and TRBJ1-5, with D possibly matching TRBD1 (6 bases). Germline V gene lookup returns CDR1 SGHRS and CDR2 YFSETQ. The CDR3 is made up of 15 amino acids. Written as DNA, the CDR3 is TGCGCCAGCAGCTTGGACGGACAGTTCAATCAGCCCCAGCAATTT. Residues: CASSLDGQFNQPQQF.

In this sample, this clonotype turned up many times. The V and J genes are TRBV29-1 and TRBJ1-6; 7 nucleotides agree with TRBD1. Germline assignment: CDR1 SQVTM and CDR2 ANQGSEA. The J segment lost 4 bases and the V segment lost 6 bases, leaving 12 bases of the junction unmatched. There are 16 residues in the CDR3. The chain's CDR3 is CSVQPWTGVYNSPLHF. CDR3 bases: TGCAGCGTCCAACCTTGGACAGGCGTTTATAATTCACCCCTCCACTTT.

This clonotype was picked up a small number of times. The chain is built from TRBV7-9 and TRBJ1-4; weak D call: TRBD1 (6 bases). V shed 5 bases and J shed 0 bases, with 10 bases lying between them. From germline, CDR1 is SEHNR and CDR2 FQNEAQ (reference sequence). This CDR3 is 15 amino acids long. The CDR3 nucleotides are TGTGCCAGCAGCGGAGGGGGTGCAACTAATGAAAAACTGTTTTTT. Translation: CASSGGGATNEKLFF.

This clonotype showed up just a few times. This chain joins TRBV19 and TRBJ1-5; 8 nucleotides match TRBD1. V was clipped by 8 bases and J by 5 bases; unmatched bases: 8. The length of the CDR3 is 14 residues. Germline values: CDR1 LNHDA, CDR2 SQIVND (reference sequence). Here the CDR3 reads CASDLGQGYQPQHF. The CDR3 region has the DNA TGTGCCAGTGACCTTGGACAGGGATATCAGCCCCAGCATTTT.

This clonotype was counted at least ten times. The chain couples TRBV5-1 to TRBJ1-5; D ambiguous. Germline CDR1 reads SGHRS; CDR2 reads YFSETQ. The CDR3 extends over 13 amino acids. The V end lost 1 base, the J end lost 5 bases, and 7 bases lay between the germline ends. The CDR3 here is CASSLWGDQPQHF. As DNA, the CDR3 is TGCGCCAGCAGCTTGTGGGGAGATCAGCCCCAGCATTTT. Full variable domain (rest looked up from reference TRBV5-1 and TRBJ1-5): KAGVTQTPRYLIKTRGQQVTLSCSPISGHRSVSWYQQTPGQGLQFLFEYFSETQRNKGNFPGRFSGRQFSNSRSEMNVSTLELGDSALYLCASSLWGDQPQHFGDGTRLSIL.